This T cell receptor (beta chain) was sequenced in a study of a mutant IDH1 vaccine in newly diagnosed glioma. About the study: A roughly 62% male, around 38% female split and a mean age of around 37 years characterized treated patients. Week 35 was safety follow-up visit V12; week 47 was end-of-study visit V13.

Here immunoSEQ multiplex PCR was the method, and the copy in TCRdb shows in-frame clones only, minus some. The sample records tens of thousands of clones, approximately 80% being singletons. Findings and caveats of the study: Top peripheral T cell clonotype shifts appeared unrelated to pseudoprogression.

Concerning this clone itself: Its specificity is not known.

Time point given: week 35, safety follow-up. Each vaccine dose was 300 ug of mutant IDH1 20-mer peptide, with topical imiquimod. Eight vaccinations were given in weeks 1, 3, 5, 7, 11, 15, 19 and 23. The germline gives CDR1 MNHEY, CDR2 SVGAGI. Deletions cut 0 bases from V and 5 bases from J, with 8 bases between. This CDR3 is 14 amino acids long. The sequence derives from a man in his thirties or forties with glioma. This material consisted of PBMCs, taken from a glioma patient whose treatment included an IDH1 peptide vaccine. The rearrangement uses TRBV6-5 and TRBJ2-1; D remains unclear. The CDR3 DNA follows: TGTGCCAGCAGTTACTCAGCCGGTAACAATGAGCAGTTCTTC. Its translation is CASSYSAGNNEQFF.